This T cell receptor beta chain was identified in a study of blood T cell repertoires in COVID-19. J was trimmed by 3 bases and V by 2 bases; bases with no gene match: 5. Germline CDR1 reads MRHNA; CDR2 reads SNTAGT. This CDR3 is built from 16 residues. This clone was seen just once. Data came from immunoSEQ multiplex PCR; TCRdb stores just in-frame clones and leaves some out. Of 30,000 to 35,000 clones detected, 90% to 95% appear once; the ten largest clones hold approximately 11%. This sequence was found in a human donor in a cohort sampled during active COVID-19. The J gene is TRBJ2-2, the V gene TRBV6-4; 8 bases are shared with TRBD1. Material for sequencing was peripheral blood. The CDR3 region has the DNA TGTGCCAGCAGTGACGGCAGGGGGCGGGACACCGGGGAGCTGTTTTTT. Its protein product is CASSDGRGRDTGELFF.